What follows are 18 T cell receptor beta chains derived from one specimen sequenced in a study of shared clonotypes between healthy human individuals. Method: immunoSEQ multiplex PCR; TCRdb's copy keeps in-frame clones and lacks some. The sample includes fewer than 2.5 million clones, roughly 93% of them seen just once. The sequencing sample was made of naive CD4+ T cells from PBMCs. Sample subset: CD45RA+ positively selected. Receptors were obtained from a man between 18 and 29 years old in good health. Some clones in this sample may be carry-over from other donors' samples.

The sample holds a few counts of this clone. This CDR3 is also generated by other DNA sequences in the sample. The V call is TRBV18, the J call TRBJ1-1; D is ambiguous. The CDR3 totals 13 residues. With 4 bases removed from V and 1 base from J, the gap between germline ends came to 7 bases. The germline gives CDR1 KGHSH, CDR2 LQKENI. The DNA for the CDR3 is TGTGCCAGCTCACTGGCCGGGAACACTGAAGCTTTCTTT. Its translation: CASSLAGNTEAFF. Full variable domain (missing parts from reference TRBV18 and TRBJ1-1): NAGVMQNPRHLVRRRGQEARLRCSPMKGHSHVYWYRQLPEEGLKFMVYLQKENIIDESGMPKERFSAEFPKEGPSILRIQQVVRGDSAAYFCASSLAGNTEAFFGQGTRLTVV.

The chain combines TRBV4-2 with TRBJ2-2; possibly TRBD2 for D (6 bases). Trimming removed 1 base from V and 7 bases from J, with 19 bases in between. The CDR3 totals 17 residues. Germline V gives CDR1 LGHNA, CDR2 YNFKEQ. The CDR3 DNA reads as TGTGCCAGCAGCCAAGGTCGATTAGCGGACTATGGCGGGGAGCTGTTTTTT. The encoded protein is CASSQGRLADYGGELFF.

The genes are TRBV19 and TRBJ2-3; D perhaps matches TRBD2 (6 bases). V lost 5 bases, J lost 1 base, and 13 bases lay in between. The V gene's germline CDR1 is LNHDA and CDR2 SQIVND (reference sequence). CDR3 length equals 15 residues. The CDR3 loop reads CASSLSLARTDTQYF. The CDR3 DNA reads as TGTGCCAGTAGTTTGTCTCTAGCGCGCACAGATACGCAGTATTTT.

This chain links TRBV29-1 with TRBJ1-1, with a tentative D call TRBD1 (5 bases). Trimming removed 6 bases from V and 1 base from J, with 12 bases in between. The CDR3 contains 13 residues. CDR1 is SQVTM, CDR2 ANQGSEA, per germline. CDR3 amino acids: CSVLPGQNTEAFF. CDR3 nucleotides: TGCAGCGTCCTCCCCGGACAGAACACTGAAGCTTTCTTT. Based on the CDR3 plus reference TRBV29-1 and TRBJ1-1, the full variable domain is SAVISQKPSRDICQRGTSLTIQCQVDSQVTMMFWYRQQPGQSLTLIATANQGSEATYESGFVIDKFPISRPNLTFSTLTVSNMSPEDSSIYLCSVLPGQNTEAFFGQGTRLTVV.

The CDR3 coding sequence is TGTGCCAGCTCACCTATGGCAGGGGACGGCTACACCTTC. Its protein is CASSPMAGDGYTF. V is TRBV18 and J is TRBJ1-2, with D possibly matching TRBD1 (6 bases). The CDR3 has 13 residues. Deletions cut 3 bases from V and 8 bases from J, with 13 bases between. Per germline, CDR1 KGHSH and CDR2 LQKENI.

The CDR3 DNA reads as TGTGCCAGCAGCGTGGAGCCGGGTCGAACCGGGGAGCTGTTTTTT. This gives the protein CASSVEPGRTGELFF. The rearrangement joins TRBV9 to TRBJ2-2; no firm D call. The CDR3 spans 15 residues. The germline V gene encodes CDR1 SGDLS and CDR2 YYNGEE. V was pared by 2 bases and J by 5 bases, with 13 bases between.

The J gene is TRBJ2-1, the V gene TRBV13; perhaps TRBD2 as D (6 bases). Germline V lookup: CDR1 PRHDT, CDR2 FYEKMQ (reference sequence). The length of the CDR3 is 16 residues. Trimming stripped 4 bases from V and 0 bases from J, with 13 bases between. CDR3 amino acids: CASSSFSGSSYNEQFF. CDR3 nucleotide sequence: TGTGCCAGCAGCTCCTTTAGCGGCTCCTCCTACAATGAGCAGTTCTTC.

This clone appeared once. The CDR3 DNA reads TGTGCCAGCGGGTACGACAGGGAACGGTCCTACGAGCAGTACTTC. Amino acid sequence: CASGYDRERSYEQYF. The rearrangement links TRBV2 to TRBJ2-7, with 7 bases matching TRBD1. Germline V gene lookup returns CDR1 SNHLY and CDR2 FYNNEI. The CDR3 consists of 15 residues. V lost 8 bases, J lost 1 base, and 11 bases stayed unmatched.

The chain recombines TRBV7-9 with TRBJ2-3, with a possible D match to TRBD2 (7 bases). The CDR3 is 14 residues long. V lost 8 bases and J lost 0, with 12 bases in between. Per the germline V gene, CDR1 is SEHNR and CDR2 is FQNEAQ (reference sequence). The CDR3 coding sequence is TGTGCCAGCGCCAGGGGAGGGAGCACAGATACGCAGTATTTT. Residues: CASARGGSTDTQYF.

In DNA, the CDR3 is TGCGCCAGCAGCCAAGATCGCTACGAGGGGACTATTGGAAACACCATATATTTT. Translation: CASSQDRYEGTIGNTIYF. The rearrangement links TRBV4-1 to TRBJ1-3, with a possible D match to TRBD1 (5 bases). V shed 0 bases and J shed 3 bases, with 18 bases lying between them. The CDR3 length is 18 residues. Germline CDR1 MGHRA, CDR2 YSYEKL.

This clone was recorded a few times. This chain connects TRBV25-1 to TRBJ1-1, with D perhaps matching TRBD1 (6 bases). Germline CDR1 reads MGHDK; CDR2 reads SYGVNS. V lost 2 bases, J lost 0 bases, and 10 bases lay in between. The CDR3 extends over 15 amino acids. For the CDR3, the DNA is TGTGCCAGCAGTGAAGATAGGGGGATGAACACTGAAGCTTTCTTT. It encodes CASSEDRGMNTEAFF.

On this clone itself: Within the sample, other DNA sequences also encode this same CDR3. The rearrangement joins TRBV28 to TRBJ2-5; 10 bases match TRBD2. CDR1 MDHEN and CDR2 SYDVKM come from the germline V gene. The V gene end was trimmed by 5 bases and the J gene end by 2 bases; junction bases not matched to a gene: 2. This CDR3 has 14 amino acids. DNA of the CDR3: TGTGCCAGCAGTGTAGCGGGAGGACAAGAGACCCAGTACTTC. The encoded protein is CASSVAGGQETQYF.

This chain joins TRBV9 and TRBJ1-1; unclear D gene. With 3 bases removed from V and 5 bases from J, the gap between germline ends came to 17 bases. Germline V lookup: CDR1 SGDLS, CDR2 YYNGEE. This CDR3 spans 15 amino acids. CDR3 loop: CASSAYEGRRTEAFF. The CDR3 region has the DNA TGTGCCAGCAGCGCTTACGAGGGCCGACGGACTGAAGCTTTCTTT.

This clone was counted a single time. As DNA, the CDR3 is TGTGCCAGCAGTTTAGCGGGCTTAGGGAACTATGGCTACACCTTC. The encoded protein is CASSLAGLGNYGYTF. The rearrangement uses TRBV28 and TRBJ1-2; D remains unclear. The V gene lost 2 bases and the J gene lost 2 bases, with 12 bases spanning the gap. CDR1 and CDR2 (germline): MDHEN, SYDVKM. This CDR3 has 15 amino acids.

This clone is a singleton in its sample. This rearrangement joins TRBV29-1 to TRBJ2-3, with 8 bases lining up with TRBD1. The CDR3 has 17 amino acids. Trimming removed 4 bases from V and 0 bases from J; junction bases left unmatched: 12. Looked up from germline, CDR1 is SQVTM and CDR2 is ANQGSEA. CDR3 protein: CSVASGQGFASTDTQYF. CDR3 nucleotide sequence: TGCAGCGTTGCATCAGGACAGGGATTTGCTAGCACAGATACGCAGTATTTT.

The chain joins TRBV5-4 to TRBJ1-3; D unresolved. Germline V gives CDR1 SGHNT, CDR2 YYREEE (reference sequence). Trimming left V 3 bases short and J 0 bases short, with 10 bases between. This CDR3 is built from 15 residues. In DNA, the CDR3 is TGTGCCAGCAGCTCAGGACTGTCCTCTGGAAACACCATATATTTT. Its protein product is CASSSGLSSGNTIYF.

The V and J genes are TRBV7-8 and TRBJ1-2, with no clear D. The CDR3 is made up of 15 amino acids. Per germline, CDR1 SGHVS and CDR2 FQNEAQ. Trimming stripped 4 bases from V and 0 bases from J, with 12 bases between. CDR3 nucleotide sequence: TGTGCCAGCAGCTCGGCAGCGCTAGCTAACTATGGCTACACCTTC. Amino acid sequence: CASSSAALANYGYTF.

The DNA of the CDR3 is TGTGCCAGCAGCCCCCACCCGCGGGAGATGGGGGTAAAAGAGACCCAGTACTTC. It codes for CASSPHPREMGVKETQYF. The chain is built from TRBV5-4 and TRBJ2-5, with 7 bases matching TRBD2. The germline CDR1 and CDR2 sequences are SGHNT and YYREEE (reference sequence). V lost 4 bases to trimming and J lost 3 bases; unmatched junction nucleotides: 18. The CDR3 has 18 amino acids.